A selection of T cell receptor beta chains follows, all from one sample in a study of cytomegalovirus exposure and HLA in healthy donors. Measured with immunoSEQ multiplex PCR; TCRdb has only the in-frame clones, and not every one. The data show fewer than 250,000 clones, with almost 75% seen just once and approximately 3% held by the top ten. Sequenced sample: PBMCs. The origin of the receptors is a woman between 25 and 40 years old in good health and CMV-seropositive. CDR3s include the opening cysteine and the closing phenylalanine or tryptophan. The D gene is left open where the match is weak. The size of a clone is reported for some rows only, either as once, few or many, or as a class for expanded clones.

clone_size,j_call,v_call,d_call,cdr3_aa,cdr3_nt
.,TRBJ1-2,TRBV18,TRBD1,CASSPLAGQGDYGYTF,TGTGCCAGCTCACCACTGGCGGGACAGGGTGACTATGGCTACACCTTC
once,TRBJ2-5,TRBV19,.,CASTGTGRETQYF,TGTGCCAGTACCGGGACTGGGCGGGAGACCCAGTACTTC
.,TRBJ2-1,TRBV6-5,TRBD2,CASSYGGLAGYNEQFF,TGTGCCAGCAGTTACGGGGGACTAGCGGGTTACAATGAGCAGTTCTTC
.,TRBJ2-5,TRBV13,.,CASSPRTIQETQYF,TGTGCCAGCAGCCCGCGGACTATTCAAGAGACCCAGTACTTC
.,TRBJ2-2,TRBV5-1,.,CASSLGERGELFF,TGCGCCAGCAGCTTGGGGGAGCGCGGGGAGCTGTTTTTT
few,TRBJ1-1,TRBV21-1,.,CASSNGKNTEAFF,TGTGCCAGCAGCAACGGTAAGAACACTGAAGCTTTCTTT
.,TRBJ2-1,TRBV7-2,TRBD2,CASSFDPSGGNNEQFF,TGTGCCAGCAGCTTTGATCCTAGCGGGGGGAACAATGAGCAGTTCTTC
.,TRBJ1-2,TRBV19,.,CASSIGQNGYTF,TGTGCCAGTAGTATAGGGCAGAATGGCTACACCTTC
.,TRBJ2-3,TRBV20-1,.,CSATITDTQYF,TGCAGTGCTACCATCACAGATACGCAGTATTTT
once,TRBJ2-2,TRBV7-9,TRBD2,CASSLLGDYNTGELFF,TGTGCCAGCAGCTTATTGGGGGACTACAACACCGGGGAGCTGTTTTTT
once,TRBJ2-7,TRBV5-3,TRBD1,CARSLEGQGAYEQYF,TGTGCCAGAAGCTTGGAAGGTCAGGGGGCCTACGAGCAGTACTTC
.,TRBJ1-1,TRBV28,.,CASSPSIVAEAFF,TGTGCCAGCAGCCCTAGTATCGTCGCTGAAGCTTTCTTT
.,TRBJ2-7,TRBV25-1,.,CASRAGEQYF,TGTGCCAGCAGGGCGGGCGAGCAGTACTTC
.,TRBJ1-2,TRBV5-6,.,CASSPEGRDHTF,TGTGCCAGCAGCCCGGAGGGGCGCGACCACACCTTC
.,TRBJ2-7,TRBV5-1,TRBD2,CASSLLAGEREQYF,TGCGCCAGCAGCTTGCTAGCGGGAGAACGGGAGCAGTACTTC
few,TRBJ2-7,TRBV5-1,.,CASSLTGAYEQYF,TGCGCCAGCAGCTTGACGGGAGCTTACGAGCAGTACTTC
.,TRBJ2-5,TRBV7-2,.,CASSRGHQETQYF,TGTGCCAGCAGCCGCGGGCACCAAGAGACCCAGTACTTC
.,TRBJ2-1,TRBV7-9,TRBD2,CASRNLAGLLYNEQFF,TGTGCCAGCAGAAATCTAGCGGGTCTCCTTTACAATGAGCAGTTCTTC